One TCR beta chain is described in this entry. Its specificity is not known. Profiled with immunoSEQ multiplex PCR; TCRdb holds only in-frame clones, not every one. The table lists about 1.1 million clones, around three quarters of them singletons, with about 0.94% in the top ten. The data stem from a study of shared clonotypes between healthy human individuals. Overall study: Each donor's CD8 memory used one plate, CD8 naive two, each CD4 subset three. Broader study findings: Memory subsets generally showed smaller estimated richness than naive subsets did. Shared across a few donors were about 4.8% of the naive CD4 clonotypes. Rarefaction analysis demonstrated incomplete sorted-subset sequencing notwithstanding large depth.

This CDR3 spans 17 amino acids. The V and J ends lost 5 bases and 7 bases, in that order; junction bases with no gene match: 14. CDR1 and CDR2 (germline): LGHNA, YNFKEQ. Sequencing was carried out using memory CD4+ T cells from PBMCs. Subset of the sample: CD45RA-negative fraction. The sequence derives from a man aged 18 to 30 in good health. Some clones in this sample may be carry-over from other donors' samples. This sequence joins TRBV4-2 and TRBJ1-3, with 10 bases aligning to TRBD1. CDR3 loop: CASSLALDRGRRNTIYF. The DNA for the CDR3 is TGTGCCAGCAGCTTAGCCCTCGACAGGGGGCGAAGGAACACCATATATTTT.